The 10 T cell receptor beta chains below were found in one sample sequenced in a study of regulatory T cells in long-lasting Graves disease. Time point reported: newly diagnosed GD, antithyroid drugs for less than 3 months. With RNA extracted from PBMCs as input, the TCR library was made. CDR3 regions were amplified by Arm-PCR using iRepertoire HTBI primers to build TCR beta libraries. TCRdb ran MiXCR on the multiplex PCR reads and lists one entry per CDR3 protein. The sample holds roughly 500,000 distinct CDR3 sequences; approximately 13% are singletons and the top ten take about 9.1%. These data also featured in a second study, about T cells in Graves' hyperthyroidism and ophthalmopathy.

Sequencing was performed on peripheral blood mononuclear cells (PBMCs), taken at new diagnosis, from a patient treated with antithyroid drugs. All receptors derive from a man aged 25 to 40 with Graves disease.

Many counts were recorded for this clonotype. The chain links TRBV11-2 to TRBJ2-1; maybe TRBD2 (5 bases). Germline CDR1 reads SGHAT; CDR2 reads FQNNGV. V lost 5 bases and J 4 bases, leaving 18 bases between the germline ends. The CDR3 consists of 16 residues. The CDR3 DNA reads TGTGCCAGCAGCCTTGCTTGGGGAGTTGGGTACAATGAGCAGTTCTTC. Protein: CASSLAWGVGYNEQFF.

For the CDR3, the DNA is TGTGCCATCAGTTCCGGACTAGCGGGAGGCACTAATGAGCAGTTCTTC. Encoded protein: CAISSGLAGGTNEQFF. The rearrangement joins TRBV10-3 to TRBJ2-1; 14 bases agree with TRBD2. The CDR3 runs to 16 residues. Germline CDR1 and CDR2: ENHRY and SYGVKD. V trimming: 5 bases; J trimming: 7 bases; junction bases outside the gene matches: 7.

In this sample, this clonotype turned up many times. The chain carries TRBV5-1 and TRBJ2-3; D remains unclear. The CDR3 is 13 amino acids. Germline assignment: CDR1 SGHRS and CDR2 YFSETQ. Between the trimmed V and J ends, which lost 0 bases and 7 bases, there was a span of 9 bases. This chain's CDR3 is CASSLETANTQYF. CDR3 DNA sequence: TGCGCCAGCAGCTTGGAGACGGCGAATACGCAGTATTTT.

This clonotype occurred many times. The rearrangement joins TRBV27 to TRBJ2-5; a weak D match, TRBD1 (6 bases). Looked up from germline, CDR1 is MNHEY and CDR2 is SMNVEV (reference sequence). There are 15 residues in the CDR3. V dropped 3 bases and J dropped 1 base, with 12 bases sitting between them. The DNA for the CDR3 is TGTGCCAGCAGTTTCGCTCCGACAGGCCAAGAGACCCAGTACTTC. It encodes CASSFAPTGQETQYF.

A remark on this clonotype: One base away lies a much larger clone, so this may be a sequencing read error. This chain joins TRBV2 and TRBJ2-3, with 11 bases that match TRBD2. This CDR3 region has 15 residues. The germline V gene encodes CDR1 SNHLY and CDR2 FYNNEI. The CDR3 reads CASRRTSGGTDTRYF. CDR3 in DNA: TGTGCCAGCAGACGAACTAGCGGGGGCACAGATACGCGGTATTTT. The whole variable domain, filled in from reference TRBV2 and TRBJ2-3, reads EPEVTQTPSHQVTQMGQEVILRCVPISNHLYFYWYRQILGQKVEFLVSFYNNEISEKSEIFDDQFSVERPDGSNFTLKIRSTKLEDSAMYFCASRRTSGGTDTRYFGPGTRLTVL.

Worth noting for this clonotype: This sequence may be a read error, since a much larger clone differs from it by one base. The J gene is TRBJ2-3, the V gene TRBV11-2; D is perhaps TRBD1 (6 bases). Matching the DNA end better, TRBJ1-5 makes the J call doubtful. Germline V gene sequence: CDR1 SGHAT, CDR2 FQNNGV. This CDR3 is built from 15 residues. CDR3 nucleotides: TGTGCCAGCAGCGTTAGGGGGTTACGCACAGATACGCAGCATTTT. The encoded protein is CASSVRGLRTDTQHF.

The table lists this clonotype with a few counts. The V call is TRBV7-9, the J call TRBJ1-1, with D possibly TRBD1 on 6 matching bases. Germline V gene lookup returns CDR1 SEHNR and CDR2 FQNEAQ (reference sequence). The CDR3 runs 14 residues. The V gene lost 3 bases and the J gene lost 4 bases, with 12 bases spanning the gap. The CDR3 region has the DNA TGTGCCAGCAGCTTGGGGCACAGGGCCACTGAAGCTTTCTTT. Translation: CASSLGHRATEAFF.

This clonotype was counted a few times. The V call is TRBV28, the J call TRBJ2-7, with 12 bases aligning to TRBD2. Germline-derived CDR1 and CDR2 are MDHEN and SYDVKM. The CDR3 runs 16 residues. V gave up 4 bases and J gave up 0 bases; unmatched junction bases: 4. CDR3 amino acids: CASSSGLAGSSYEQYF. In nucleotides, the CDR3 is TGTGCCAGCAGTTCAGGACTAGCGGGAAGCTCCTACGAGCAGTACTTC.

There are a few counts of this clonotype. This chain connects TRBV20-1 to TRBJ1-3; 9 positions agree with TRBD1. V gave up 6 bases and J gave up 4 bases; unmatched junction bases: 4. The CDR3 spans 13 residues. Germline V lookup: CDR1 DFQATT, CDR2 SNEGSKA (reference sequence). CDR3 sequence: CSAEQGAGNTIYF. The CDR3, as DNA: TGCAGTGCGGAACAGGGGGCGGGAAACACCATATATTTT.

This clonotype has just a few counts. The chain recombines TRBV25-1 with TRBJ2-7, with D tentatively TRBD2 (5 bases). The germline V and J ends were trimmed by 3 bases and 0 bases, with 15 bases remaining between them. The CDR3 loop spans 16 amino acids. The germline V gene has CDR1 MGHDK and CDR2 SYGVNS. CDR3 sequence: CASSDYWTGSSYEQYF. CDR3 DNA: TGTGCCAGCAGTGATTATTGGACGGGGAGCTCCTACGAGCAGTACTTC.